What follows are 26 T cell receptor beta chains derived from one specimen sequenced in a study of cytomegalovirus exposure and HLA in healthy donors. Both 60 Vbeta primers and 13 Jbeta primers went into the PCR. The method was immunoSEQ multiplex PCR; TCRdb's version includes in-frame clones alone and lacks a portion of them. This sample yields some 110,000 clones, of which more than 60% are seen a single time; more than 1.5% belongs to the top ten. The source material was PBMCs. These receptor sequences come from a man younger than 35 in good health and CMV-seronegative.

The chain couples TRBV5-1 to TRBJ2-7, with TRBD2 matching 10 bases. J was trimmed by 4 bases and V by 4 bases; bases with no gene match: 5. CDR1 and CDR2 (germline): SGHRS, YFSETQ. The CDR3 is made up of 14 amino acids. The DNA of the CDR3 is TGCGCCAGCAGCACTAGCGGGAAACATTACGAGCAGTACTTC. It translates to CASSTSGKHYEQYF.

This clone has only a few counts. One junction end does not reproduce the germline sequence, and a read error may be involved. The chain uses TRBV7-9 and TRBJ2-7, with 8 bases fitting TRBD1. This CDR3 has 17 residues. In germline, CDR1 is SEHNR, CDR2 FQNEAQ (reference sequence). As DNA, the CDR3 is TGTTCCAGCAGCTTAGAGCACCGGACAGGGAGGACAAGCGAGCAGTACTTC. It encodes CSSSLEHRTGRTSEQYF.

The chain has TRBV19 and TRBJ2-5; D might be TRBD1 (6 bases). The germline V gene has CDR1 LNHDA and CDR2 SQIVND (reference sequence). The V gene lost 3 bases and the J gene lost 5 bases, with 10 bases spanning the gap. The CDR3 contains 13 residues. The CDR3 DNA reads TGTGCCAGTAGTATGCCAGGGGAGGAGACCCAGTACTTC. It specifies CASSMPGEETQYF.

V and J are TRBV6-1 and TRBJ2-5; 7 bases fit TRBD1. V was pared by 7 bases and J by 4 bases, with 3 bases of the junction left unmatched. CDR1 is MNHNS and CDR2 is SASEGT in the germline V gene. CDR3 length equals 12 residues. CDR3 protein: CASNRGGETQYF. The DNA for the CDR3 is TGTGCCAGCAACAGGGGTGGAGAGACCCAGTACTTC.

The chain employs TRBV6-6 and TRBJ2-5; D is unresolved. CDR1 is MNHNY and CDR2 is SVGAGI in the germline V gene (reference sequence). The ends were cut back, 7 bases at V and 7 bases at J, with 16 bases in the middle. There are 13 residues in the CDR3. The CDR3 DNA sequence: TGTGCCAGCATGAGACTCTCACCTTGGACCCAGTACTTC. Translating it yields CASMRLSPWTQYF.

This chain joins TRBV28 and TRBJ2-7; 9 nucleotides line up with TRBD2. V lost 6 bases to trimming and J lost 4 bases; unmatched junction nucleotides: 10. CDR3 length: 15 residues. Germline loops: CDR1 MDHEN, CDR2 SYDVKM. The CDR3 DNA is TGTGCCAGCAGAATTGCCGGGACTAGCCGATACGAGCAGTACTTC. Its protein is CASRIAGTSRYEQYF.

V usage is TRBV4-3 and J usage is TRBJ2-6; 9 bases match TRBD2. Trimming took 0 bases from V and 2 from J; bases not matched to a gene: 5. The germline V gene has CDR1 LGHNA and CDR2 YSLEER. The CDR3 totals 18 residues. Here the CDR3 reads CASSQELAGVTGANVLTF. The CDR3 DNA follows: TGCGCCAGCAGCCAAGAGTTAGCGGGAGTGACTGGGGCCAACGTCCTGACTTTC.

Comment on this clone: One junction end does not reproduce the germline sequence, and a read error may be involved. Additional DNA sequences in this sample encode the identical CDR3. CDR3 nucleotide sequence: TGCGCTAGCAGCCCGAGGACTAGCGGGGGGGGCGTGGAGACCCAGTACTTC. It specifies CASSPRTSGGGVETQYF. V is TRBV5-1 and J is TRBJ2-5; TRBD2 matches at 15 bases. This CDR3 is built from 17 residues. Germline CDR1 SGHRS, CDR2 YFSETQ. The full variable domain, completed using reference TRBV5-1 and TRBJ2-5, is KAGVTQTPRYLIKTRGQQVTLSCSPISGHRSVSWYQQTPGQGLQFLFEYFSETQRNKGNFPGRFSGRQFSNSRSEMNVSTLELGDSALYLCASSPRTSGGGVETQYFGPGTRLLVL.

The rearrangement links TRBV30 to TRBJ2-7; 9 bases fit TRBD1. Trimming cost V 3 bases and J 3 bases; bases outside gene matches: 3. The germline CDR1 and CDR2 sequences are GTSNPN and SVGIG (reference sequence). The CDR3 is 13 amino acids. The CDR3 DNA reads TGTGCCTGGAGCATGGACAGGGGCTACGAGCAGTACTTC. The encoded protein is CAWSMDRGYEQYF.

This rearrangement joins TRBV28 to TRBJ2-1; tentatively, D is TRBD2 (6 bases). The V gene lost 10 bases and the J gene lost 7 bases, with 23 bases spanning the gap. CDR1 MDHEN and CDR2 SYDVKM come from the germline V gene. The CDR3 runs 15 residues. CDR3 loop: CATKGKLAAKNEQFF. The CDR3 coding sequence is TGTGCCACCAAAGGGAAACTAGCCGCGAAGAATGAGCAGTTCTTC.

The genes are TRBV6-6 and TRBJ2-4, with a possible D match to TRBD2 (6 bases). Germline CDR1 reads MNHNY; CDR2 reads SVGAGI (reference sequence). V was clipped by 0 bases and J by 12 bases, with 12 bases between them. This CDR3 has 13 amino acids. CDR3 amino acids: CASSYSFREAQYF. CDR3 coding DNA: TGTGCCAGCAGTTACTCGTTCAGGGAGGCTCAGTACTTC.

The chain combines TRBV7-9 with TRBJ2-5, with 10 bases matching TRBD1. Germline CDR1 SEHNR, CDR2 FQNEAQ (reference sequence). Trimming cost V 6 bases and J 2 bases; bases outside gene matches: 3. The CDR3 contains 14 residues. The CDR3 nucleotides read TGTGCCAGCAGGGGACAGGGGAAACAAGAGACCCAGTACTTC. Protein product: CASRGQGKQETQYF.

The chain carries TRBV6-1 and TRBJ2-4; 9 nucleotides align to TRBD1. Germline CDR1 and CDR2: MNHNS and SASEGT. V lost 5 bases and J lost 7; bases outside the gene matches: 6. The CDR3 has 14 amino acids. Here the CDR3 reads CASSTPGQGNIQYF. The DNA for the CDR3 is TGTGCCAGCAGTACCCCCGGACAGGGGAACATTCAGTACTTC.

This rearrangement joins TRBV27 to TRBJ2-7; 7 positions agree with TRBD1. This CDR3 is 13 amino acids long. From germline, CDR1 is MNHEY and CDR2 SMNVEV (reference sequence). V lost 6 bases and J lost 2; bases outside the gene matches: 4. The CDR3 here is CASSRTGTYEQYF. For the CDR3, the DNA is TGTGCCAGCAGCCGGACAGGAACCTACGAGCAGTACTTC.

This clone was seen a single time. The chain recombines TRBV30 with TRBJ2-7; the match to TRBD2 covers 11 bases. Trimming took 5 bases from V and 0 from J; bases not matched to a gene: 9. This CDR3 comprises 16 residues. Germline CDR1 is GTSNPN and CDR2 is SVGIG (reference sequence). In nucleotides, the CDR3 is TGTGCCTGGGCCGGACTAGCGGGCCTGAGCTCCTACGAGCAGTACTTC. Protein product: CAWAGLAGLSSYEQYF.

The chain has TRBV23-1 and TRBJ2-7; possible D gene TRBD2, 6 bases. TRBV23-1 is reported as an ORF; its role is uncertain. The CDR3 loop spans 14 amino acids. The V gene lost 6 bases and the J gene lost 5 bases, with 17 bases spanning the gap. This CDR3 is CASSPGGGNHEQYF. The DNA of the CDR3 is TGCGCCAGCAGCCCCGGCGGAGGGAACCACGAGCAGTACTTC.

The chain is built from TRBV12-5 and TRBJ2-1; D remains ambiguous. The CDR3 contains 15 residues. V shed 6 bases and J shed 0 bases, with 12 bases lying between them. Germline V gene lookup returns CDR1 LGHNT and CDR2 FRNRAP. CDR3 nucleotide sequence: TGTGCTAGTGGGCGCGACTTGATCTCCTACAATGAGCAGTTCTTC. Translating it yields CASGRDLISYNEQFF.

The chain combines TRBV7-8 with TRBJ2-7, with D maybe TRBD1 (6 bases). Germline V gene sequence: CDR1 SGHVS, CDR2 FQNEAQ. CDR3 length: 14 residues. V dropped 4 bases and J dropped 2 bases, with 12 bases sitting between them. The CDR3 here is CASSYGDITYEQYF. CDR3 nucleotides: TGTGCCAGCAGCTACGGGGACATAACCTACGAGCAGTACTTC. The whole variable domain, filled in from reference TRBV7-8 and TRBJ2-7, reads GAGVSQSPRYKVAKRGQDVALRCDPISGHVSLFWYQQALGQGPEFLTYFQNEAQLDKSGLPSDRFFAERPEGSVSTLKIQRTQQEDSAVYLCASSYGDITYEQYFGPGTRLTVT.

About this clone: The germline gene is not matched at one end of the junction; a read error may be the cause. V gene TRBV7-9 combines with J gene TRBJ1-2, with TRBD1 identical over 9 bases. CDR3 size: 14 residues. The germline gives CDR1 SEHNR, CDR2 FQNEAQ (reference sequence). The CDR3 loop reads CASTESGTGYVYTF. DNA for the CDR3: TGTGCCAGCACCGAGAGCGGGACAGGGTATGTCTACACCTTC.

This clone appeared a few times. V is TRBV5-6 and J is TRBJ1-4; 7 positions agree with TRBD1. Trimming cost V 4 bases and J 8 bases; bases outside gene matches: 8. CDR1 is SGHDT and CDR2 is YYEEEE in the germline V gene. This CDR3 contains 14 residues. The CDR3 sequence: CASSLTGQGEKLFF. The CDR3 region has the DNA TGTGCCAGCAGCCTGACAGGGCAAGGCGAAAAACTGTTTTTT.

This clone was observed a few times. The J gene is TRBJ2-7, the V gene TRBV18, with a possible D match to TRBD2 (5 bases). The germline V gene encodes CDR1 KGHSH and CDR2 LQKENI. V gave up 5 bases and J gave up 4 bases, with 9 bases separating them. CDR3 length: 12 residues. The CDR3 loop is CASSTRIYEQYF. The DNA for the CDR3 is TGTGCCAGCTCAACTAGGATTTACGAGCAGTACTTC.

This clone was observed a few times. The chain employs TRBV28 and TRBJ1-5, with D uncertain. Trimming removed 6 bases at V and 0 bases at J, with 18 bases between. Germline CDR1 reads MDHEN; CDR2 reads SYDVKM. The CDR3 is 17 residues long. CDR3 region: CASSPSFADYSNQPQHF. The CDR3 DNA follows: TGTGCCAGCAGCCCTTCCTTCGCGGATTATAGCAATCAGCCCCAGCATTTT.

The CDR3 region is CASREDRNTEAFF. CDR3 nucleotide sequence: TGTGCCAGCAGAGAGGACAGGAACACTGAAGCTTTCTTT. The rearrangement links TRBV7-9 to TRBJ1-1, with a possible D match to TRBD1 (6 bases). Germline CDR1 SEHNR, CDR2 FQNEAQ (reference sequence). V dropped 6 bases and J dropped 1 base, with 9 bases sitting between them. The CDR3 is made up of 13 amino acids.

In regard to this clone: Other DNA sequences in the sample encode the same CDR3. V and J are TRBV5-1 and TRBJ2-1; the D gene is possibly TRBD1 (6 bases). Deletions cut 1 base from V and 2 bases from J, with 7 bases between. The germline CDR1 and CDR2 sequences are SGHRS and YFSETQ. The CDR3 is 14 amino acids. The CDR3 DNA is TGCGCCAGCAGCTTGTCAGGGGCCTACAATGAGCAGTTCTTC. It codes for CASSLSGAYNEQFF. Supplemented by reference TRBV5-1 and TRBJ2-1, the full variable domain reads KAGVTQTPRYLIKTRGQQVTLSCSPISGHRSVSWYQQTPGQGLQFLFEYFSETQRNKGNFPGRFSGRQFSNSRSEMNVSTLELGDSALYLCASSLSGAYNEQFFGPGTRLTVL.

The chain recombines TRBV2 with TRBJ1-1; 7 nucleotides line up with TRBD1. Trimming took 0 bases from V and 1 from J; bases not matched to a gene: 5. The germline V gene encodes CDR1 SNHLY and CDR2 FYNNEI. This CDR3 comprises 16 residues. The CDR3 protein is CASSEARQGSNTEAFF. As DNA, the CDR3 is TGTGCCAGCAGTGAAGCACGACAGGGCTCGAACACTGAAGCTTTCTTT.

This chain uses TRBV12-5 with TRBJ2-1; 12 bases map to TRBD2. Trimming cost V 1 base and J 9 bases; bases outside gene matches: 4. The CDR3 loop spans 15 amino acids. Per germline, CDR1 LGHNT and CDR2 FRNRAP. The CDR3: CASGLGLAGVSEQFF. The CDR3 DNA is TGTGCTAGTGGTTTGGGACTAGCGGGAGTCAGTGAGCAGTTCTTC.